This T cell receptor beta chain was identified during a study of monozygotic twins with inflammatory bowel disease. The study, taken as a whole, reports: Healthy co-twins, by inverse Simpson, had higher TCRbeta diversity than their siblings with IBD.

This CDR3 spans 17 amino acids. Germline V gene lookup returns CDR1 LNHDA and CDR2 SQIVND (reference sequence). Of note for this clonotype: The antigen is unknown.

Following a re-call of the 5' RACE reads, TCRdb has one entry per CDR3 protein and lacks DNA. Recorded for this sample: hundreds of thousands of distinct CDR3 sequences. The origin of this receptor is a human donor with ulcerative colitis or Crohn's disease, or a healthy co-twin of an affected twin (not recorded which). Sequenced sample: blood. The chain recombines TRBV19 with TRBJ2-5; no DNA is available, so the TRBD2 call from TCRdb remains unchecked. The CDR3 reads CASSVGWSGDRQETQYF.